The T cell receptor beta chain described here comes from a study of cytomegalovirus exposure and HLA in healthy donors. Both 60 Vbeta primers and 13 Jbeta primers went into the PCR. The method was immunoSEQ multiplex PCR; TCRdb's version includes in-frame clones alone and lacks a portion of them. The table shows over 100,000 clones, with around two thirds occurring only once. This clone occurred a few times. Germline lookup yields CDR1 MGHRA and CDR2 YSYEKL. The CDR3 extends over 14 amino acids. The V gene lost 6 bases and the J gene lost 0 bases, with 8 bases spanning the gap. The TCR sequence derives from a human donor in good health. V and J are TRBV4-1 and TRBJ2-2; no definite D call. The sequenced sample consisted of PBMCs. CDR3 protein: CASSWRANTGELFF. The CDR3 DNA follows: TGCGCCAGCAGTTGGAGAGCGAACACCGGGGAGCTGTTTTTT.